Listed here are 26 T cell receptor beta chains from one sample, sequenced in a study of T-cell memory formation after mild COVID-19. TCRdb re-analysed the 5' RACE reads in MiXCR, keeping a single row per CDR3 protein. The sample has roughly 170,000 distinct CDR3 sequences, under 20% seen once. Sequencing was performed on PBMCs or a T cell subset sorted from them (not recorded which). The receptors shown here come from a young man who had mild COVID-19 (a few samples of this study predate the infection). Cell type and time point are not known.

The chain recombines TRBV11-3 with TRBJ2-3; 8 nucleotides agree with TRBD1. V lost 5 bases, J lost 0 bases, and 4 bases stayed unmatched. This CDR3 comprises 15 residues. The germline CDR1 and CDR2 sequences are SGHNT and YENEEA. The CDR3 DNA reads TGTGCCAGCAGCCAGACAGGGGACAGCACAGATACGCAGTATTTT. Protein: CASSQTGDSTDTQYF.

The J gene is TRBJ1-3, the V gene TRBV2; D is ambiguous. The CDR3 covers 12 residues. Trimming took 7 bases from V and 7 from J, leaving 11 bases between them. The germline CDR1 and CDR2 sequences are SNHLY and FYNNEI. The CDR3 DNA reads TGTGCCAGCATTCTCCTGGCGAACACCATATATTTT. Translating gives CASILLANTIYF. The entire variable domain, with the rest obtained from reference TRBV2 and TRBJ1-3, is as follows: EPEVTQTPSHQVTQMGQEVILRCVPISNHLYFYWYRQILGQKVEFLVSFYNNEISEKSEIFDDQFSVERPDGSNFTLKIRSTKLEDSAMYFCASILLANTIYFGEGSWLTVV.

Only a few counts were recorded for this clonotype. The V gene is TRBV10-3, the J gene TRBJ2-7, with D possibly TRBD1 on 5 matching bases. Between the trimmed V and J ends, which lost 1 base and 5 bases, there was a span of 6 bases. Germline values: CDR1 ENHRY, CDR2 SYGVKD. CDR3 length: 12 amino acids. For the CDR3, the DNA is TGTGCCATCAGTGAGTTAGGGGACGAGCAGTACTTC. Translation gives CAISELGDEQYF.

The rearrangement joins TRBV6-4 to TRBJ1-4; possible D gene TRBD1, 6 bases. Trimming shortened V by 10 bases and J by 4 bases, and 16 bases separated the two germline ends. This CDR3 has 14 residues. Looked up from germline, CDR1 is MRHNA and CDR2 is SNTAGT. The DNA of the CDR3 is TGTGCCACGATCACGACAGGACTTAATGAAAAACTGTTTTTT. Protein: CATITTGLNEKLFF.

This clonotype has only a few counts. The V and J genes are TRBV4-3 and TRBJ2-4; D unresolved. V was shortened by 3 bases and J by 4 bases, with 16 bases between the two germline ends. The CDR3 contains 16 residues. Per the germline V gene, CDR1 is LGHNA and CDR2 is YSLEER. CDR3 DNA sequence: TGCGCCAGCAGCCACTCGCACCTAGGTCCGAAAAACATTCAGTACTTC. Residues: CASSHSHLGPKNIQYF.

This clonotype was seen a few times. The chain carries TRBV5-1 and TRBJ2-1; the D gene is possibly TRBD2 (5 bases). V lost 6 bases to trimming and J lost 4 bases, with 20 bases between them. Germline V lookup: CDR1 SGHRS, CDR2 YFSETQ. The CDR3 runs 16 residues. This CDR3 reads CASTLPSGSRYNEQFF. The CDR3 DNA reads TGCGCCAGCACCCTCCCGTCGGGGTCTCGGTACAATGAGCAGTTCTTC.

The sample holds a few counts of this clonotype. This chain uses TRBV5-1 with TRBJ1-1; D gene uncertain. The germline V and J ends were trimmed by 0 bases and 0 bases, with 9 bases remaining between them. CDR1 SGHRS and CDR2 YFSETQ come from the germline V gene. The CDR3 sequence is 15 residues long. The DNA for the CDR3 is TGCGCCAGCAGCTTGGGGACGGTAATGAACACTGAAGCTTTCTTT. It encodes CASSLGTVMNTEAFF.

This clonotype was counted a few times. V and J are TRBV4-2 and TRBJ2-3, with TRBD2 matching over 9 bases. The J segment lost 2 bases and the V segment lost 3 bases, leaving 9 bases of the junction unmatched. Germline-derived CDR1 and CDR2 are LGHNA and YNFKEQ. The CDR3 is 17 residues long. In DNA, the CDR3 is TGTGCCAGCAGCCATTCGGGAAGCGGGGGGACCACAGATACGCAGTATTTT. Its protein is CASSHSGSGGTTDTQYF.

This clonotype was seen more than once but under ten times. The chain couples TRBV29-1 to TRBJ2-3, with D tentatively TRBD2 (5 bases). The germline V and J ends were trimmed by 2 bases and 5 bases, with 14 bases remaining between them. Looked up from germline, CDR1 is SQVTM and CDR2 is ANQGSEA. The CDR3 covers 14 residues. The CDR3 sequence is CSVESVSVVDTQYF. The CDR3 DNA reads TGCAGCGTTGAATCGGTTAGCGTCGTAGATACGCAGTATTTT.

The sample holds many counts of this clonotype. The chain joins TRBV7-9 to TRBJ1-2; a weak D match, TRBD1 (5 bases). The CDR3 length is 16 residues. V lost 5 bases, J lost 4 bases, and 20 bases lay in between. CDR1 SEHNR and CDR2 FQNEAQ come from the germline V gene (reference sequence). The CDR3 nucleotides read TGTGCCAGCAGCCGGACACTTTCCGAAATCGGCTATGGCTACACCTTC. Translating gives CASSRTLSEIGYGYTF.

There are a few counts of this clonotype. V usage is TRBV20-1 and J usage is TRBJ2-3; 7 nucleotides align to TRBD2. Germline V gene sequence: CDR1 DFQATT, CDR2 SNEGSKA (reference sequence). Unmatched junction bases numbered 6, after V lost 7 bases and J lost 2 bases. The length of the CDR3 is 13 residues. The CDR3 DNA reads TGCAGTGTGCACGGGGGGAACACAGATACGCAGTATTTT. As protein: CSVHGGNTDTQYF.

The CDR3 reads CSDLGQGRETQYF. CDR3 coding DNA: TGCAGCGACCTAGGACAGGGAAGAGAGACCCAGTACTTC. This chain joins TRBV29-1 and TRBJ2-5; 8 bases fit TRBD1. V trimming: 7 bases; J trimming: 4 bases; junction bases outside the gene matches: 8. This CDR3 contains 13 residues. The germline V gene encodes CDR1 SQVTM and CDR2 ANQGSEA.

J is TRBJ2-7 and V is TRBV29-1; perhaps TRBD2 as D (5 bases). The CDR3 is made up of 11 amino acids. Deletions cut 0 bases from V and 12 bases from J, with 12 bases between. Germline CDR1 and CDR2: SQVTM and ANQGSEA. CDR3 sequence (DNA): TGCAGCGTTGAAGATGGCCGGGGATGGTACGTC. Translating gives CSVEDGRGWYV.

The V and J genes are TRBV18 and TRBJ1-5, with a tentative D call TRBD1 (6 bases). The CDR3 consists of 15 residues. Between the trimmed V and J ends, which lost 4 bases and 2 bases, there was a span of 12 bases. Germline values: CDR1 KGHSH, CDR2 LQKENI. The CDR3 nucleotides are TGTGCCAGCTCACTGGAGACAGGTGGCAATCAGCCCCAGCATTTT. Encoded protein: CASSLETGGNQPQHF.

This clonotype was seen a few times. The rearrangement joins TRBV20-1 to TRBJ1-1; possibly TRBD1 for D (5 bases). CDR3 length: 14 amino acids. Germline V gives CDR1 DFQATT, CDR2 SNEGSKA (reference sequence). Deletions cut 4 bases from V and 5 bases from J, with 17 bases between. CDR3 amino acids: CSANPWGGETEAFF. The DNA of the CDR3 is TGCAGTGCTAACCCCTGGGGGGGAGAAACTGAAGCTTTCTTT.

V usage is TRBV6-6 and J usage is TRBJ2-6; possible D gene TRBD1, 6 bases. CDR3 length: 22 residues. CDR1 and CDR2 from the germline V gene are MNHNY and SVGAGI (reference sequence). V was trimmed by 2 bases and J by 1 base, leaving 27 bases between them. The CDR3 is CASSYTRSTPRDIPSGANVLTF. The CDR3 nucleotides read TGTGCCAGCAGTTACACCCGCTCTACGCCCAGGGACATACCTTCTGGGGCCAACGTCCTGACTTTC.

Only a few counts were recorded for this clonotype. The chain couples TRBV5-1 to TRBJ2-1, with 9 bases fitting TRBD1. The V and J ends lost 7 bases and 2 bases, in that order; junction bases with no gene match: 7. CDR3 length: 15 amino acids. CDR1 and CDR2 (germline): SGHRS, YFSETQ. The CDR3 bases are TGCGCCAGCGGATTACAGGGGGCGGCCTACAATGAGCAGTTCTTC. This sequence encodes CASGLQGAAYNEQFF.

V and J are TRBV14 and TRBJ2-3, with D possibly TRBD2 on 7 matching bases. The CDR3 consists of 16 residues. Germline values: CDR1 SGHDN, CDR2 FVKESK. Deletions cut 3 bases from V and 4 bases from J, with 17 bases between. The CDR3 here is CASSQMGRGPADTQYF. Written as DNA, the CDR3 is TGTGCCAGCAGCCAGATGGGGCGGGGGCCAGCAGATACGCAGTATTTT.

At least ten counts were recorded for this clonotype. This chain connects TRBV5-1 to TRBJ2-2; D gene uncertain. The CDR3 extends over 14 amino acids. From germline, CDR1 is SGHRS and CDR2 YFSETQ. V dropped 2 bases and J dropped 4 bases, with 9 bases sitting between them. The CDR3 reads CASSFVGTTGELFF. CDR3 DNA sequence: TGCGCCAGCAGCTTTGTAGGAACCACCGGGGAGCTGTTTTTT.

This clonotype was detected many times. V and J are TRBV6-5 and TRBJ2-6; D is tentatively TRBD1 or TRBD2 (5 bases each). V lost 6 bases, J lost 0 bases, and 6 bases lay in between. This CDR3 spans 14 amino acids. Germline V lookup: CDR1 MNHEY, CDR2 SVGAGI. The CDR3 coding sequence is TGTGCCAGCAGCGGGGCCTCTGGGGCCAACGTCCTGACTTTC. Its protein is CASSGASGANVLTF.

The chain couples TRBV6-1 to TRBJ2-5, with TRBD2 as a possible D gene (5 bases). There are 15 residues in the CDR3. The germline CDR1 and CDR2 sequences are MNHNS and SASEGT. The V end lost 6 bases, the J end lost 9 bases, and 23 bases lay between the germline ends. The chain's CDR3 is CASRSAAEGAMPQYF. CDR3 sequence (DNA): TGTGCCAGCAGGAGTGCGGCCGAGGGAGCAATGCCCCAGTACTTC.

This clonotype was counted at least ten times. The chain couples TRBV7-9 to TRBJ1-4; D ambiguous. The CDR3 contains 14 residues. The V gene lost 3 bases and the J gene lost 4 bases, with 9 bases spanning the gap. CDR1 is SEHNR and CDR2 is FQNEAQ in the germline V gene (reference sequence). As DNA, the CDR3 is TGTGCCAGCAGCTTTGGAGGGAGTAATGAAAAACTGTTTTTT. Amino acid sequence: CASSFGGSNEKLFF.

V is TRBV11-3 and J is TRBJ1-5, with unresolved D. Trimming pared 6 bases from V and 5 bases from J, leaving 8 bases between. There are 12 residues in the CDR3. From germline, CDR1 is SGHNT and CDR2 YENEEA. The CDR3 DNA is TGTGCCAGCAGGGTAAAGGATCAGCCCCAGCATTTT. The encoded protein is CASRVKDQPQHF. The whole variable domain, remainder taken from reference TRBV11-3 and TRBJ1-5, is EAGVVQSPRYKIIEKKQPVAFWCNPISGHNTLYWYLQNLGQGPELLIRYENEEAVDDSQLPKDRFSAERLKGVDSTLKIQPAELGDSAVYLCASRVKDQPQHFGDGTRLSIL.

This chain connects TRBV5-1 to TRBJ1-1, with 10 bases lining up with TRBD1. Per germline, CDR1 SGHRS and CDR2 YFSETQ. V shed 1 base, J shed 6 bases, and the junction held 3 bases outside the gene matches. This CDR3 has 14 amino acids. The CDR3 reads CASSLQTGGPEAFF. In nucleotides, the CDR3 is TGCGCCAGCAGCTTGCAGACAGGGGGCCCTGAAGCTTTCTTT.

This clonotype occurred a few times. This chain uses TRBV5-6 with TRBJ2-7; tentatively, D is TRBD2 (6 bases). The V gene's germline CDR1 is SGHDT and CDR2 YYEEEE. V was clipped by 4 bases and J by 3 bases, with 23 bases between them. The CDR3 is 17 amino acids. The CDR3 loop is CASSASLAWSGDYEQYF. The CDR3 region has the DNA TGTGCCAGCAGCGCGTCACTAGCCTGGTCGGGAGACTACGAGCAGTACTTC.

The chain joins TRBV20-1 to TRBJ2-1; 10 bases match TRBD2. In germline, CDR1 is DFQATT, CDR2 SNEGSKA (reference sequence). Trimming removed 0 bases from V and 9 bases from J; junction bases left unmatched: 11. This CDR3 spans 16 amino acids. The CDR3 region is CSARDPSGGAWGEQFF. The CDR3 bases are TGCAGTGCTAGAGACCCAAGCGGGGGGGCCTGGGGTGAGCAGTTCTTC.